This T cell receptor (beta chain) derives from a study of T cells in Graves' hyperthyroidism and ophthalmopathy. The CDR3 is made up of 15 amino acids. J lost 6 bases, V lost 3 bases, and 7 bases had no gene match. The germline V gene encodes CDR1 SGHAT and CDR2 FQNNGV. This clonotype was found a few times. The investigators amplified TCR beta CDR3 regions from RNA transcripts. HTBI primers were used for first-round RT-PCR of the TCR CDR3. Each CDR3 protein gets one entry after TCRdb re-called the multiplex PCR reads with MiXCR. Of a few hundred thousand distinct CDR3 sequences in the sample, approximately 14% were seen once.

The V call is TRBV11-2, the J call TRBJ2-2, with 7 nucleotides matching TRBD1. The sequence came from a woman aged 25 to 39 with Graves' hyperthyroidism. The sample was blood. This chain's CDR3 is CASSFTGAVPGELFF. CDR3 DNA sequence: TGTGCCAGCAGCTTCACAGGGGCCGTTCCCGGGGAGCTGTTTTTT.